A single sample is the source of the 20 T cell receptor beta chains below, sequenced in a study of CD8+ T cells in alopecia areata. Extraction and reverse transcription of RNA yielded cDNA as the sequencing template. TCRdb keeps only in-frame clones here, not all; method: immunoSEQ multiplex PCR. Of around 100,000 clones listed, 65% to 90% are singletons. Documented treatment: oral pan-JAK inhibitor, 5-10 mg twice daily. The sample here was CD8+ T cells sorted from blood, taken at approximately week 34, from a patient treated with tofacitinib. The receptors derive from a human donor with alopecia areata.

The genes are TRBV7-9 and TRBJ1-1; D is unclear. The V and J ends lost 4 bases and 0 bases respectively, with 12 bases between them. The CDR3 extends over 15 amino acids. CDR1 is SEHNR and CDR2 is FQNEAQ in the germline V gene (reference sequence). This chain's CDR3 is CASSSSAAMNTEAFF. The CDR3 coding sequence is TGTGCCAGCAGCTCGTCAGCCGCCATGAACACTGAAGCTTTCTTT.

The chain recombines TRBV9 with TRBJ2-1; D may be TRBD1 (6 bases). Germline loops: CDR1 SGDLS, CDR2 YYNGEE. This CDR3 has 13 amino acids. Trimming shortened V by 0 bases and J by 7 bases, and 8 bases separated the two germline ends. CDR3 loop: CASSVGTANEQFF. The CDR3, as DNA: TGTGCCAGCAGCGTAGGGACAGCTAATGAGCAGTTCTTC.

This clone has a single count. The chain couples TRBV6-5 to TRBJ2-1; the D call may be TRBD1 or TRBD2 (5 bases each). Trimming removed 4 bases from V and 5 bases from J, with 18 bases in between. The CDR3 runs 16 residues. Germline-derived CDR1 and CDR2 are MNHEY and SVGAGI. The CDR3 nucleotides read TGTGCCAGCAGTTCTACTCACCGGGACGGACACAATGAGCAGTTCTTC. This sequence encodes CASSSTHRDGHNEQFF.

The CDR3 region is CASSFISGRGNEQYF. CDR3 bases: TGTGCCAGCAGCTTTATCTCCGGACGCGGCAACGAGCAGTACTTC. V gene TRBV7-9 combines with J gene TRBJ2-7; D remains unclear. This CDR3 comprises 15 residues. V lost 3 bases to trimming and J lost 5 bases, with 17 bases between them. Germline CDR1 is SEHNR and CDR2 is FQNEAQ (reference sequence).

This chain connects TRBV30 to TRBJ2-2; maybe TRBD1 (6 bases). The CDR3 is 14 amino acids. V was clipped by 2 bases and J by 2 bases, with 9 bases between them. Germline V gene lookup returns CDR1 GTSNPN and CDR2 SVGIG (reference sequence). The DNA of the CDR3 is TGTGCCTGGAGTCCGGGACATAACACCGGGGAGCTGTTTTTT. Its protein is CAWSPGHNTGELFF.

The V and J genes are TRBV11-2 and TRBJ1-5; possible D gene TRBD1, 5 bases. This CDR3 spans 19 amino acids. Per the germline V gene, CDR1 is SGHAT and CDR2 is FQNNGV. V lost 5 bases to trimming and J lost 0 bases, with 23 bases between them. CDR3 coding DNA: TGTGCCAGCAGCCCCGTTCCGACAGTATCTACTTATAGCAATCAGCCCCAGCATTTT. It translates to CASSPVPTVSTYSNQPQHF.

The chain carries TRBV14 and TRBJ2-2; D unclear. The germline V and J ends were trimmed by 1 base and 5 bases, with 5 bases remaining between them. The CDR3 is 13 residues long. In germline, CDR1 is SGHDN, CDR2 FVKESK. The CDR3 sequence is CASSQGVTGELFF. As DNA, the CDR3 is TGTGCCAGCAGCCAAGGGGTAACCGGGGAGCTGTTTTTT.

This clone was observed a handful of times. The V gene is TRBV29-1, the J gene TRBJ1-4; 9 nucleotides agree with TRBD1. The V gene end was trimmed by 7 bases and the J gene end by 8 bases; junction bases not matched to a gene: 8. The CDR3 covers 13 residues. Germline-derived CDR1 and CDR2 are SQVTM and ANQGSEA. CDR3 residues: CSGTGGGGEKLFF. DNA for the CDR3: TGCAGCGGCACAGGGGGCGGTGGCGAAAAACTGTTTTTT. Supplemented by reference TRBV29-1 and TRBJ1-4, the full variable domain reads SAVISQKPSRDICQRGTSLTIQCQVDSQVTMMFWYRQQPGQSLTLIATANQGSEATYESGFVIDKFPISRPNLTFSTLTVSNMSPEDSSIYLCSGTGGGGEKLFFGSGTQLSVL.

Regarding this clone: The sample contains more than one DNA sequence encoding this CDR3. The chain couples TRBV2 to TRBJ2-2; 7 nucleotides match TRBD1. Germline V gene sequence: CDR1 SNHLY, CDR2 FYNNEI. With V trimmed by 8 bases and J by 1 base, 4 bases remained unmatched. The CDR3 length is 14 residues. CDR3 loop: CASSDRVNTGELFF. The CDR3 nucleotides read TGTGCCAGCTCAGACAGGGTGAACACCGGGGAGCTGTTTTTT.

About this clone: Other DNA sequences from this sample encode an identical CDR3 as well. This rearrangement joins TRBV6-1 to TRBJ2-2, with no clear D. CDR3 length: 11 amino acids. Trimming took 6 bases from V and 5 from J, leaving 4 bases between them. Germline values: CDR1 MNHNS, CDR2 SASEGT. CDR3 sequence: CASRGTGELFF. CDR3 bases: TGTGCCAGCAGAGGTACCGGGGAGCTGTTTTTT.

Here the CDR3 reads CASSPEVPRKQGRYYNEQFF. The CDR3 nucleotides are TGCGCCAGCAGCCCGGAGGTTCCTAGAAAGCAGGGGCGGTACTACAATGAGCAGTTCTTC. The genes are TRBV5-1 and TRBJ2-1; weak D call: TRBD1 (6 bases). Germline V lookup: CDR1 SGHRS, CDR2 YFSETQ. This CDR3 is 20 amino acids long. V was shortened by 4 bases and J by 3 bases, with 29 bases between the two germline ends.

This chain connects TRBV11-2 to TRBJ2-7, with D unresolved. The CDR3 runs 11 residues. Germline values: CDR1 SGHAT, CDR2 FQNNGV. V lost 5 bases, J lost 3 bases, and 5 bases lay in between. CDR3 sequence (DNA): TGTGCCAGCAGCCAACACTACGAGCAGTACTTC. Residues: CASSQHYEQYF.

The V gene is TRBV12-5, the J gene TRBJ1-1; 10 bases agree with TRBD1. CDR3 length: 14 residues. Germline CDR1 reads LGHNT; CDR2 reads FRNRAP. Trimming removed 5 bases from V and 7 bases from J; junction bases left unmatched: 7. This chain's CDR3 is CASGIGTGAFEAFF. CDR3 nucleotides: TGTGCTAGTGGTATCGGGACAGGGGCGTTTGAAGCTTTCTTT.

The chain links TRBV27 to TRBJ2-3; TRBD2 is a possible D gene (5 bases). The V and J ends lost 5 bases and 6 bases respectively, with 15 bases between them. The V gene's germline CDR1 is MNHEY and CDR2 SMNVEV (reference sequence). The CDR3 is 14 residues long. CDR3 loop: CASSNEARGDTQYF. The CDR3 nucleotides read TGTGCCAGCAGTAACGAGGCCCGCGGGGATACGCAGTATTTT.

For the CDR3, the DNA is TGCAGCGTTGAAGAGGGGGGCTCTGGGGCCAACGTCCTGACTTTC. Protein: CSVEEGGSGANVLTF. This sequence joins TRBV29-1 and TRBJ2-6, with TRBD2 as a possible D gene (6 bases). V lost 0 bases and J lost 0, with 6 bases in between. Germline V CDR1 and CDR2: SQVTM, ANQGSEA. The CDR3 has 15 residues.

The chain is built from TRBV4-1 and TRBJ2-1; D gene ambiguous. This CDR3 is built from 12 residues. Germline V CDR1 and CDR2: MGHRA, YSYEKL. V lost 4 bases to trimming and J lost 5 bases, with 6 bases between them. This chain's CDR3 is CASSPTDNEQFF. CDR3 DNA: TGCGCCAGCAGCCCTACGGACAATGAGCAGTTCTTC.

Worth noting for this clone: The sample has other DNA sequences that encode this CDR3 too. V is TRBV27 and J is TRBJ2-3; unclear D gene. V gave up 4 bases and J gave up 3 bases, with 2 bases separating them. This CDR3 contains 11 residues. The V gene's germline CDR1 is MNHEY and CDR2 SMNVEV (reference sequence). The CDR3 DNA reads as TGTGCCAGCAGTTCTACAGATACGCAGTATTTT. Translation gives CASSSTDTQYF.

This clone was seen just once. The CDR3 bases are TGTGCCAGTCGGACGGGGTATAGCAATCAGCCCCAGCATTTT. This translates into CASRTGYSNQPQHF. The chain carries TRBV19 and TRBJ1-5; D uncertain. The CDR3 runs 14 residues. V was shortened by 8 bases and J by 0 bases, with 11 bases between the two germline ends. Germline assignment: CDR1 LNHDA and CDR2 SQIVND (reference sequence).

CDR3 sequence: CASRPLLESATGELFF. The CDR3 region has the DNA TGTGCCAGTAGACCCCTGCTAGAATCGGCCACCGGGGAGCTGTTTTTT. The chain uses TRBV19 and TRBJ2-2; D unclear. V lost 6 bases and J 4 bases, leaving 18 bases between the germline ends. CDR1 and CDR2 (germline): LNHDA, SQIVND (reference sequence). The CDR3 loop spans 16 amino acids.

This clone was counted a single time. The V and J genes are TRBV7-9 and TRBJ2-5, with D uncertain. Trimming removed 5 bases from V and 4 bases from J, with 23 bases in between. This CDR3 comprises 17 residues. Germline V CDR1 and CDR2: SEHNR, FQNEAQ (reference sequence). CDR3 residues: CASSPVELGSSGETQYF. CDR3 coding DNA: TGTGCCAGCAGCCCAGTCGAACTGGGGTCATCGGGAGAGACCCAGTACTTC.